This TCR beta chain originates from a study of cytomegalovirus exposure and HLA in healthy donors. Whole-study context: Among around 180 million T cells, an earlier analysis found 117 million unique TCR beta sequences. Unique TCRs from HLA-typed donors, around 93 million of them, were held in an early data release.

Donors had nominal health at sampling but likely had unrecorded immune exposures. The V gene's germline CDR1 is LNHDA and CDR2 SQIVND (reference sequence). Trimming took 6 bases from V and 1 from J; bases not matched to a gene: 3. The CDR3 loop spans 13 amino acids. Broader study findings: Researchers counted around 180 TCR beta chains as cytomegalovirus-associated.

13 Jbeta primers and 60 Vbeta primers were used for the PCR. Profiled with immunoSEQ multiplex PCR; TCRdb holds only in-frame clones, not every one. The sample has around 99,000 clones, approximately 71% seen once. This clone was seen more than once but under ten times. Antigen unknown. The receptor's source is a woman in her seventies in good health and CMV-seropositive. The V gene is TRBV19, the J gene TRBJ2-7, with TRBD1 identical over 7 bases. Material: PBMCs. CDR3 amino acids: CASSRDRSYEQYF. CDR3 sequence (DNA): TGTGCCAGTAGCCGGGACAGATCCTACGAGCAGTACTTC. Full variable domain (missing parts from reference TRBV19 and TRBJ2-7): DGGITQSPKYLFRKEGQNVTLSCEQNLNHDAMYWYRQDPGQGLRLIYYSQIVNDFQKGDIAEGYSVSREKKESFPLTVTSAQKNPTAFYLCASSRDRSYEQYFGPGTRLTVT.